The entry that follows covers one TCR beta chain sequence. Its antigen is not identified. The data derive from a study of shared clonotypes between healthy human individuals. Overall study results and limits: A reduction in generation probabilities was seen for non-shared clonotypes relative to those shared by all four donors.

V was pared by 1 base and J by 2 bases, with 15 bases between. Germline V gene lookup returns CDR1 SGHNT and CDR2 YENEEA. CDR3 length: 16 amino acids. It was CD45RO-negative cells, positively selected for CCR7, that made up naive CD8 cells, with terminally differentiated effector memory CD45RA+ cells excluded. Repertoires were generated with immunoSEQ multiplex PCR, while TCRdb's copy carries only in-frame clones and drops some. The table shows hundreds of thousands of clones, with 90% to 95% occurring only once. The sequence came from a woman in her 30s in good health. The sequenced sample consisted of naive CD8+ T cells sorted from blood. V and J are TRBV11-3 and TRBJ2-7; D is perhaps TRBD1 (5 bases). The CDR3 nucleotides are TGTGCCAGCAGCTTAGCGTCCCAGGGCTTACCCTACGAGCAGTACTTC. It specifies CASSLASQGLPYEQYF.